One and the same sample provided the 5 T cell receptor beta chains below, sequenced in a study of blood T cell repertoires in COVID-19. Profiling relied on immunoSEQ multiplex PCR, and the TCRdb table lists in-frame clones only, not all of them. The repertoire has a few hundred thousand clones, about four fifths of them found once; the top ten carry roughly 1.9%. Sample: peripheral blood. These receptors were collected from a man under 40 who had recovered from COVID-19.

V and J are TRBV3-1 (or the pseudogene TRBV3-2) and TRBJ1-3; 10 nucleotides align to TRBD1. Losses at the gene ends were 1 base for V and 3 bases for J; bases not matched to a gene: 6. The CDR3 spans 17 residues. CDR1 is LGHDT and CDR2 is YNNKEL in the germline V gene (reference sequence). CDR3 in amino acids: CASSQVRGTGVGNTIYF. DNA of the CDR3: TGTGCCAGCAGCCAAGTTCGGGGGACAGGGGTTGGAAACACCATATATTTT.

The rearrangement links TRBV7-6 to TRBJ2-1, with TRBD2 matching 9 bases. This CDR3 spans 16 amino acids. V lost 4 bases to trimming and J lost 4 bases; unmatched junction nucleotides: 8. Germline loops: CDR1 SGHVS, CDR2 FNYEAQ. DNA for the CDR3: TGTGCCAGCAGCTCGCGGGGGGGCCGGGTATACAATGAGCAGTTCTTC. As protein: CASSSRGGRVYNEQFF.

The J gene is TRBJ2-2, the V gene TRBV9; tentative D call: TRBD2 (5 bases). CDR1 is SGDLS, CDR2 YYNGEE, per germline. V was clipped by 0 bases and J by 8 bases, with 5 bases between them. This CDR3 is built from 12 residues. In nucleotides, the CDR3 is TGTGCCAGCAGCGTAGCGGGGGGGGAGCTGTTTTTT. This gives the protein CASSVAGGELFF. Based on the CDR3 plus reference TRBV9 and TRBJ2-2, the full variable domain is DSGVTQTPKHLITATGQRVTLRCSPRSGDLSVYWYQQSLDQGLQFLIQYYNGEERAKGNILERFSAQQFPDLHSELNLSSLELGDSALYFCASSVAGGELFFGEGSRLTVL.

This clone was detected a few times. V gene TRBV5-1 combines with J gene TRBJ2-2, with TRBD1 matching over 10 bases. Germline V gene lookup returns CDR1 SGHRS and CDR2 YFSETQ. The V and J ends lost 4 bases and 2 bases, in that order; junction bases with no gene match: 5. CDR3 length: 16 amino acids. CDR3 amino acids: CASSAWTGGNTGELFF. The CDR3 bases are TGCGCCAGCAGCGCCTGGACAGGGGGTAACACCGGGGAGCTGTTTTTT.

The chain has TRBV5-5 and TRBJ2-3, with D perhaps matching TRBD2 (6 bases). CDR3 length equals 18 residues. Germline lookup yields CDR1 SGHKS and CDR2 YYEKEE (reference sequence). V was pared by 6 bases and J by 3 bases, with 26 bases between. The CDR3 DNA is TGTGCCAGCATCACCGAAAGGTTTTTGGGGGGATCAACAGATACGCAGTATTTT. Translating it yields CASITERFLGGSTDTQYF.